The 18 T cell receptor beta chains listed next were all sequenced from one sample in a study of blood T cell repertoires in COVID-19. TCRdb keeps only in-frame clones here, not all; method: immunoSEQ multiplex PCR. The table shows approximately 170,000 clones, with 80% to 90% occurring only once. The specimen sequenced was peripheral blood. The receptors were sampled from a man between 18 and 29 years old who had recovered from COVID-19.

V gene TRBV10-3 combines with J gene TRBJ1-3; D call uncertain. Germline loops: CDR1 ENHRY, CDR2 SYGVKD. CDR3 length equals 13 residues. With 7 bases removed from V and 0 bases from J, the gap between germline ends came to 7 bases. The CDR3: CAIKRSSGNTIYF. CDR3 bases: TGTGCCATCAAGCGGAGCTCTGGAAACACCATATATTTT.

The J gene is TRBJ2-7, the V gene TRBV5-4; 7 bases line up with TRBD1. CDR3 length equals 15 residues. Trimming cost V 2 bases and J 7 bases; bases outside gene matches: 12. Per the germline V gene, CDR1 is SGHNT and CDR2 is YYREEE (reference sequence). The CDR3 nucleotides are TGTGCCAGCAGCTTAGAGACAGGGACGGCGTGGGAGCAGTACTTC. It encodes CASSLETGTAWEQYF.

In DNA, the CDR3 is TGTGCCAGCCTCAGACTCTACGAGCAGTACTTC. Translated, it gives CASLRLYEQYF. The chain employs TRBV6-5 and TRBJ2-7; no firm D call. In germline, CDR1 is MNHEY, CDR2 SVGAGI. The CDR3 contains 11 residues. Trimming shortened V by 8 bases and J by 3 bases, and 8 bases separated the two germline ends.

CDR3 bases: TGCGCCAGCAGCCAAAACGGGGGATACTACGAGCAGTACTTC. Residues: CASSQNGGYYEQYF. The genes are TRBV4-3 and TRBJ2-7; tentatively, D is TRBD2 (6 bases). Trimming left V 2 bases short and J 3 bases short, with 11 bases between. In germline, CDR1 is LGHNA, CDR2 YSLEER. CDR3 size: 14 residues.

The chain has TRBV27 and TRBJ2-7; TRBD2 might be the D (5 bases). The CDR3 is made up of 12 amino acids. V was cut by 3 bases and J by 5 bases, with 8 bases left in between. CDR1 is MNHEY, CDR2 SMNVEV, per germline (reference sequence). As DNA, the CDR3 is TGTGCCAGCAGTTTTACGGGGAACGAGCAGTACTTC. Protein product: CASSFTGNEQYF.

This chain joins TRBV7-3 and TRBJ2-3; 7 bases align to TRBD2. In germline, CDR1 is SGHTA, CDR2 FQGTGA. The CDR3 contains 21 residues. Losses at the gene ends were 4 bases for V and 0 bases for J; bases not matched to a gene: 22. The chain's CDR3 is CASSSFSRGGSPKRSTDTQYF. The CDR3 nucleotides read TGTGCCAGCAGCTCCTTCTCTAGGGGCGGGAGCCCCAAACGTAGCACAGATACGCAGTATTTT.

V gene TRBV7-6 combines with J gene TRBJ2-1; TRBD2 matches 10 bases. CDR1 and CDR2 from the germline V gene are SGHVS and FNYEAQ. Germline trimming cut 2 bases from V and 8 bases from J; bases unmatched to any gene: 18. The CDR3 covers 19 residues. Here the CDR3 reads CASSLLRGGLAGVWDEQFF. The CDR3 DNA sequence: TGTGCCAGCAGCTTACTCCGTGGGGGTCTAGCGGGAGTATGGGATGAGCAGTTCTTC.

The gene calls are TRBV11-2 and TRBJ1-6; TRBD1 matches at 8 bases. Germline assignment: CDR1 SGHAT and CDR2 FQNNGV. With 5 bases clipped from V and 2 bases from J, the junction kept 2 bases outside the gene matches. This CDR3 is built from 15 residues. The CDR3 here is CASSPDRAYNSPLHF. In DNA, the CDR3 is TGTGCCAGCAGCCCGGACAGGGCCTATAATTCACCCCTCCACTTT.

The CDR3 region is CASSRGTSPYEQYF. For the CDR3, the DNA is TGTGCCAGCAGTCGGGGGACTAGTCCCTACGAGCAGTACTTC. The chain combines TRBV27 with TRBJ2-7, with TRBD2 identical over 8 bases. After removal of 5 bases from V and 2 bases from J, the junction contained 5 bases not matched to a gene. The CDR3 is 14 residues long. Germline V gives CDR1 MNHEY, CDR2 SMNVEV (reference sequence).

The chain is built from TRBV7-8 and TRBJ2-1, with 11 bases that match TRBD2. The CDR3 spans 19 residues. Trimming cost V 2 bases and J 2 bases; bases outside gene matches: 11. Germline V lookup: CDR1 SGHVS, CDR2 FQNEAQ. The CDR3 region is CASSLKIVGTSGPYNEQFF. CDR3 in DNA: TGTGCCAGCAGCTTAAAAATAGTGGGGACTAGCGGACCCTACAATGAGCAGTTCTTC.

The rearrangement uses TRBV5-8 and TRBJ2-7; D uncertain. The germline V gene has CDR1 SGHTS and CDR2 YDEGEE. CDR3 length equals 13 residues. Trimming removed 4 bases from V and 5 bases from J, with 13 bases in between. The CDR3 DNA follows: TGTGCCAGCAGCCCCCCCGTCCCCCACGAGCAGTACTTC. This translates into CASSPPVPHEQYF.

The chain is built from TRBV28 and TRBJ1-5; 8 bases are shared with TRBD1. The V segment lost 7 bases and the J segment 6 bases; nucleotides outside the gene matches: 8. Germline loops: CDR1 MDHEN, CDR2 SYDVKM. There are 14 residues in the CDR3. CDR3 coding DNA: TGTGCCAGCACGGAACAGGGGGTAGCTCAGCCCCAGCATTTT. This sequence encodes CASTEQGVAQPQHF.

This chain joins TRBV12-3 or TRBV12-4 and TRBJ2-7; no reliable D call. Trimming left V 2 bases short and J 5 bases short, with 4 bases between. CDR3 length equals 11 residues. CDR3 DNA sequence: TGTGCCAGCAGTTTACGTCACGAGCAGTACTTC. It codes for CASSLRHEQYF.

The chain couples TRBV19 to TRBJ1-6; TRBD1 agrees at 7 bases. The CDR3 loop spans 15 amino acids. After removal of 6 bases from V and 5 bases from J, the junction contained 7 bases not matched to a gene. CDR1 and CDR2 from the germline V gene are LNHDA and SQIVND (reference sequence). The CDR3 protein is CASRDGTADNSPLHF. The CDR3 DNA is TGTGCCAGTAGGGACGGGACAGCTGATAATTCACCCCTCCACTTT.

The chain joins TRBV27 to TRBJ2-1; possible D gene TRBD1, 6 bases. V lost 4 bases to trimming and J lost 6 bases, with 10 bases between them. The CDR3 has 13 residues. Germline CDR1 is MNHEY and CDR2 is SMNVEV (reference sequence). CDR3 in DNA: TGTGCCAGCAGTTCCCAACAGGGCAATGAGCAGTTCTTC. Protein product: CASSSQQGNEQFF.

This clone was picked up one time. The V and J genes are TRBV9 and TRBJ1-4; 7 nucleotides align to TRBD1. The CDR3 length is 15 residues. Unmatched junction bases numbered 1, after V lost 2 bases and J lost 0 bases. CDR1 SGDLS and CDR2 YYNGEE come from the germline V gene. CDR3 residues: CASSVGTATNEKLFF. CDR3 sequence (DNA): TGTGCCAGCAGCGTCGGGACAGCAACTAATGAAAAACTGTTTTTT.

The V gene is TRBV29-1, the J gene TRBJ2-3, with TRBD1 identical over 9 bases. CDR1 SQVTM and CDR2 ANQGSEA come from the germline V gene. J lost 4 bases, V lost 3 bases, and 2 bases had no gene match. The length of the CDR3 is 13 residues. The CDR3 DNA reads as TGCAGCGTTGAGCGACAGGGGGCAGATACGCAGTATTTT. Translated: CSVERQGADTQYF.

For the CDR3, the DNA is TGTGCCAGTAGTATCCGGCAGGGGGCCACCAGCGAGCAGTACTTC. This translates into CASSIRQGATSEQYF. J is TRBJ2-7 and V is TRBV19, with 8 bases matching TRBD1. J was trimmed by 6 bases and V by 3 bases; bases with no gene match: 10. The CDR3 covers 15 residues. Germline lookup yields CDR1 LNHDA and CDR2 SQIVND (reference sequence).